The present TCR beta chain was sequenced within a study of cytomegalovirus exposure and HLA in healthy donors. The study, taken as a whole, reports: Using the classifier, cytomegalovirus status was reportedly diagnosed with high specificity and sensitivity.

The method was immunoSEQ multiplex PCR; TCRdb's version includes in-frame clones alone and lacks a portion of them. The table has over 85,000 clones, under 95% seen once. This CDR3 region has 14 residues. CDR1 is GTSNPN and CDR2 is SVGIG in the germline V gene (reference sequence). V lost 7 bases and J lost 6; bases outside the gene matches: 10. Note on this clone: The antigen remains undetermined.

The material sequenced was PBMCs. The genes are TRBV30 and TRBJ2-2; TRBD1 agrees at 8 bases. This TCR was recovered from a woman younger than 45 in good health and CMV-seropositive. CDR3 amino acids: CASHGQGGSGELFF. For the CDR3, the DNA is TGTGCCTCACATGGACAGGGCGGGTCCGGGGAGCTGTTTTTT.